Below, 26 T cell receptor beta chains from the same sample are listed, as sequenced in a study of T cells after yellow fever vaccination. Each CDR3 protein gets one entry after TCRdb re-called the 5' RACE reads with MiXCR. The sample shows a few hundred thousand distinct CDR3 sequences, approximately 3.9% of them seen only once. The sequencing used PBMCs, collected 5 days after the yellow fever booster vaccination. All receptors derive from a young man who received the YFV17D yellow fever vaccine.

This clonotype was counted a few times. The rearrangement links TRBV29-1 to TRBJ2-1, with TRBD2 matching over 11 bases. The CDR3 is 17 residues long. The germline V gene has CDR1 SQVTM and CDR2 ANQGSEA. The V gene end was trimmed by 6 bases and the J gene end by 0 bases; junction bases not matched to a gene: 10. The CDR3 here is CSVGLIAGGSSYNEQFF. The CDR3 DNA reads TGCAGCGTAGGACTAATAGCGGGGGGGAGCTCCTACAATGAGCAGTTCTTC.

This clonotype has a handful of counts. This chain uses TRBV3-1 with TRBJ2-2; D possibly corresponds to TRBD2 (5 bases). Between the trimmed V and J ends, which lost 0 bases and 0 bases, there was a span of 8 bases. Germline V lookup: CDR1 LGHDT, CDR2 YNNKEL (reference sequence). The CDR3 runs to 16 residues. In DNA form, the CDR3 reads TGTGCCAGCAGCCAAGAGGAGGTCGCGAACACCGGGGAGCTGTTTTTT. Translation gives CASSQEEVANTGELFF.

This chain links TRBV4-1 with TRBJ2-1; 9 nucleotides match TRBD2. CDR1 MGHRA and CDR2 YSYEKL come from the germline V gene. This CDR3 is built from 17 residues. The V segment lost 1 base and the J segment 5 bases; nucleotides outside the gene matches: 9. The DNA for the CDR3 is TGCGCCAGCAGCCAAGTAATAAGGGCTAGCGGGAACAATGAGCAGTTCTTC. It specifies CASSQVIRASGNNEQFF.

This clonotype was detected many times. This chain joins TRBV7-2 and TRBJ2-7, with D perhaps matching TRBD2 (6 bases). CDR3 length: 14 residues. Trimming took 6 bases from V and 4 from J, leaving 16 bases between them. Germline loops: CDR1 SGHTA, CDR2 FQGNSA. The CDR3, as DNA: TGTGCCAGCAGTCGGTCCGGGGGATGGTACGAGCAGTACTTC. This gives the protein CASSRSGGWYEQYF.

This clonotype was recorded many times. V gene TRBV27 combines with J gene TRBJ1-5; D not resolved. Germline loops: CDR1 MNHEY, CDR2 SMNVEV (reference sequence). The CDR3 is 12 residues long. The V end was cut by 3 bases, the J end by 6 bases, with 6 bases between. As DNA, the CDR3 is TGTGCCAGCAGTTTCATAGGTCAGCCCCAGCATTTT. This encodes CASSFIGQPQHF.

V and J are TRBV27 and TRBJ2-7; tentative D call: TRBD2 (5 bases). The CDR3 contains 15 residues. Trimming removed 3 bases from V and 1 base from J, with 13 bases in between. Germline V gives CDR1 MNHEY, CDR2 SMNVEV (reference sequence). The CDR3 region has the DNA TGTGCCAGCAGTTTGGGAGCCCTGGATTCCTACGAGCAGTACTTC. The encoded protein is CASSLGALDSYEQYF.

This clonotype occurred many times. CDR3 sequence: CASSTGQGAFDTQYF. The CDR3, as DNA: TGTGCCAGCAGTACCGGACAGGGGGCGTTTGATACGCAGTATTTT. V usage is TRBV7-2 and J usage is TRBJ2-3, with 11 bases aligning to TRBD1. CDR1 is SGHTA, CDR2 FQGNSA, per germline. The CDR3 consists of 15 residues. Germline trimming cut 6 bases from V and 6 bases from J; bases unmatched to any gene: 8.

This clonotype was counted between two and nine times. CDR3 sequence reads: CASSRDPLSSYNEQFF. CDR3 DNA: TGCGCCAGCAGCCGAGACCCCCTAAGCTCCTACAATGAGCAGTTCTTC. V gene TRBV5-1 combines with J gene TRBJ2-1; D remains unclear. V lost 4 bases, J lost 0 bases, and 14 bases lay in between. The CDR3 is 16 residues long. CDR1 and CDR2 (germline): SGHRS, YFSETQ.

This chain joins TRBV7-2 and TRBJ2-4, with D maybe TRBD1 (5 bases). V lost 4 bases to trimming and J lost 1 base, with 14 bases between them. Germline V gene lookup returns CDR1 SGHTA and CDR2 FQGNSA. This CDR3 is 16 amino acids long. CDR3 in amino acids: CASSWTPTPAKNIQYF. The CDR3 DNA sequence: TGTGCCAGCAGCTGGACACCTACGCCGGCCAAAAACATTCAGTACTTC. Supplemented by reference TRBV7-2 and TRBJ2-4, the full variable domain reads GAGVSQSPSNKVTEKGKDVELRCDPISGHTALYWYRQSLGQGLEFLIYFQGNSAPDKSGLPSDRFSAERTGGSVSTLTIQRTQQEDSAVYLCASSWTPTPAKNIQYFGAGTRLSVL.

The chain carries TRBV7-8 and TRBJ1-1; 9 nucleotides match TRBD1. Per germline, CDR1 SGHVS and CDR2 FQNEAQ. This CDR3 spans 16 amino acids. V shed 6 bases and J 5 bases; nucleotides not matched to a gene: 13. This CDR3 reads CASRRQGGGRATEAFF. The CDR3 DNA follows: TGTGCCAGCAGGAGACAGGGGGGTGGTCGGGCTACTGAAGCTTTCTTT.

This chain uses TRBV28 with TRBJ2-5; possible D gene TRBD1, 5 bases. The V end was cut by 7 bases, the J end by 1 base, with 10 bases between. The CDR3 consists of 13 residues. Germline loops: CDR1 MDHEN, CDR2 SYDVKM. CDR3 nucleotides: TGTGCCAGCAAAAGACAGCTCCAAGAGACCCAGTACTTC. Translation: CASKRQLQETQYF.

This clonotype was picked up a small number of times. The V and J genes are TRBV24-1 and TRBJ2-1, with no clear D. V dropped 1 base and J dropped 7 bases, with 7 bases sitting between them. Germline CDR1 reads KGHDR; CDR2 reads SFDVKD. The CDR3 runs to 13 residues. CDR3 coding DNA: TGTGCCACCAGTGATTTTAACTGGAATGAGCAGTTCTTC. It encodes CATSDFNWNEQFF.

This clonotype was seen more than once but under ten times. The genes are TRBV2 and TRBJ2-7, with a possible D match to TRBD2 (5 bases). This CDR3 comprises 13 residues. In germline, CDR1 is SNHLY, CDR2 FYNNEI. The germline V and J ends were trimmed by 6 bases and 5 bases, with 14 bases remaining between them. In DNA form, the CDR3 reads TGTGCCAGCAGGGGGTACGGGGTCGACGAGCAGTACTTC. Encoded protein: CASRGYGVDEQYF. Combining the CDR3 with reference TRBV2 and TRBJ2-7 gives the whole variable domain EPEVTQTPSHQVTQMGQEVILRCVPISNHLYFYWYRQILGQKVEFLVSFYNNEISEKSEIFDDQFSVERPDGSNFTLKIRSTKLEDSAMYFCASRGYGVDEQYFGPGTRLTVT.

This clonotype was detected ten times or more. CDR3 in DNA: TGTGCCAGCAGCTTACGGAATGGAAACACCATATATTTT. Protein product: CASSLRNGNTIYF. The chain carries TRBV7-2 and TRBJ1-3; D not resolved. This CDR3 comprises 13 residues. Germline V lookup: CDR1 SGHTA, CDR2 FQGNSA. Trimming removed 2 bases at V and 3 bases at J, with 5 bases between. The variable domain in full, with the rest retrieved from reference TRBV7-2 and TRBJ1-3, is GAGVSQSPSNKVTEKGKDVELRCDPISGHTALYWYRQSLGQGLEFLIYFQGNSAPDKSGLPSDRFSAERTGGSVSTLTIQRTQQEDSAVYLCASSLRNGNTIYFGEGSWLTVV.

The chain has TRBV5-1 and TRBJ2-1, with TRBD2 matching over 9 bases. The CDR3 is 15 amino acids. The trim removed 4 bases at V and 4 bases at J, leaving 6 bases unmatched. Germline CDR1 is SGHRS and CDR2 is YFSETQ. The DNA for the CDR3 is TGCGCCAGCAGCCTCTCCGCGGGGGGGTACAATGAGCAGTTCTTC. Protein sequence: CASSLSAGGYNEQFF. The full variable domain, its missing parts supplied by reference TRBV5-1 and TRBJ2-1, is KAGVTQTPRYLIKTRGQQVTLSCSPISGHRSVSWYQQTPGQGLQFLFEYFSETQRNKGNFPGRFSGRQFSNSRSEMNVSTLELGDSALYLCASSLSAGGYNEQFFGPGTRLTVL.

This clonotype was seen at least ten times. The gene calls are TRBV29-1 and TRBJ2-3, with D perhaps matching TRBD1 or TRBD2 (5 bases each). CDR3 length: 10 amino acids. Germline CDR1 and CDR2: SQVTM and ANQGSEA. V lost 6 bases, J lost 9 bases, and 10 bases lay in between. In DNA, the CDR3 is TGCAGCGTGGGGGACCTAACGCAGTATTTT. It translates to CSVGDLTQYF.

This clonotype occurred many times. The gene calls are TRBV20-1 and TRBJ2-3; no reliable D call. Trimming took off 5 bases at V and 5 bases at J, with 14 bases between the two ends. This CDR3 is built from 13 residues. Per the germline V gene, CDR1 is DFQATT and CDR2 is SNEGSKA (reference sequence). The DNA of the CDR3 is TGCAGTGCTCCGCCGGTGAATGGAGATACGCAGTATTTT. Its translation: CSAPPVNGDTQYF.

There are a few counts of this clonotype. The CDR3 is CASSPDSGASYEQYF. Here the CDR3 DNA reads TGTGCCAGCAGCCCCGATTCGGGAGCCTCCTACGAGCAGTACTTC. The chain recombines TRBV7-2 with TRBJ2-7, with D perhaps matching TRBD2 (6 bases). CDR1 is SGHTA, CDR2 FQGNSA, per germline. V gave up 5 bases and J gave up 0 bases, with 14 bases separating them. The CDR3 is 15 residues long.

This clonotype was seen ten or more times. The rearrangement uses TRBV6-5 and TRBJ2-1; 8 bases fit TRBD1. CDR3 length equals 15 residues. The trim removed 5 bases at V and 3 bases at J, leaving 6 bases unmatched. Germline CDR1 is MNHEY and CDR2 is SVGAGI. The CDR3 DNA follows: TGTGCCAGCAGTCCTACAGGGGGTATCTACAATGAGCAGTTCTTC. This sequence encodes CASSPTGGIYNEQFF.

The chain is built from TRBV28 and TRBJ1-6, with D unresolved. This CDR3 comprises 12 residues. Germline lookup yields CDR1 MDHEN and CDR2 SYDVKM. V lost 4 bases and J lost 14, with 12 bases in between. The CDR3 sequence: CASSSSGWTLHF. Written as DNA, the CDR3 is TGTGCCAGCAGTTCCTCGGGGTGGACCCTCCACTTT.

This clonotype was seen ten or more times. The rearrangement links TRBV12-3 or TRBV12-4 to TRBJ2-5; D call uncertain. The V gene lost 3 bases and the J gene lost 9 bases, with 11 bases spanning the gap. This CDR3 has 12 amino acids. The CDR3 protein is CASSFGPPPQYF. In DNA, the CDR3 is TGTGCCAGCAGTTTTGGGCCGCCGCCCCAGTACTTC.

This clonotype occurred many times. This sequence joins TRBV1 and TRBJ1-1. TRBV1 is flagged as a pseudogene. The CDR3 is 17 residues long. The CDR3 DNA follows: TGCACCAGCAGCCAAGATCTCTCGGCCAGGATGAACACTGAAGCTTTCTTT. It encodes CTSSQDLSARMNTEAFF.

J is TRBJ1-2 and V is TRBV5-1; D is perhaps TRBD1 (6 bases). Trimming shortened V by 4 bases and J by 4 bases, and 14 bases separated the two germline ends. The CDR3 runs to 14 residues. CDR1 is SGHRS, CDR2 YFSETQ, per germline. CDR3 region: CASSPSGTTYGYTF. In DNA form, the CDR3 reads TGCGCCAGCAGCCCCTCCGGGACAACCTATGGCTACACCTTC.

This clonotype was counted ten times or more. The CDR3 nucleotides are TGTGCCAGCAGTTACGGACTAGTGGTCTCCTACGAGCAGTACTTC. Amino acid sequence: CASSYGLVVSYEQYF. This chain uses TRBV6-6 with TRBJ2-7; 7 positions agree with TRBD2. Germline trimming cut 2 bases from V and 0 bases from J; bases unmatched to any gene: 4. The CDR3 loop spans 15 amino acids. CDR1 is MNHNY, CDR2 SVGAGI, per germline (reference sequence).

This clonotype was counted ten times or more. CDR3 amino acids: CASSQTLTVYNEQFF. CDR3 DNA sequence: TGTGCCAGCAGCCAGACCCTGACAGTGTACAATGAGCAGTTCTTC. The gene calls are TRBV3-1 and TRBJ2-1, with D possibly matching TRBD1 (5 bases). Germline V lookup: CDR1 LGHDT, CDR2 YNNKEL (reference sequence). CDR3 size: 15 residues. The V end lost 3 bases, the J end lost 4 bases, and 13 bases lay between the germline ends.

This clonotype appeared many times. CDR3 in amino acids: CASSPRGFGLGSGYTF. The CDR3 coding sequence is TGTGCCAGCAGCCCCAGGGGCTTCGGATTGGGTTCTGGCTACACCTTC. The rearrangement links TRBV6-5 to TRBJ1-2; TRBD1 is a possible D gene (6 bases). The CDR3 is 16 amino acids. Trimming took off 6 bases at V and 7 bases at J, with 24 bases between the two ends. The germline CDR1 and CDR2 sequences are MNHEY and SVGAGI.